This is a list of T cell receptor beta chains from one sample in a study of monozygotic twins with cystic fibrosis. Clones were read by immunoSEQ multiplex PCR, and TCRdb kept only the in-frame ones, dropping some. The sample yields 30,000 to 35,000 clones, approximately 96% seen once. The source material was blood. All receptors come from a girl between 2 and 10 years old with cystic fibrosis. Both conserved end residues are part of each CDR3. Each record gives: clone size, J gene, V gene, CDR3 protein. Part of the rows lack a size; the others show once, few, many or a class for expanded clones.

>NA|TRBJ2-1|TRBV29-1
CSTRGGNEQFF
>NA|TRBJ2-6|TRBV29-1
CSVRWNSGANVLTF
>NA|TRBJ1-2|TRBV20-1
CSANRGGYTF
>NA|TRBJ2-6|TRBV4-1
CASSPRLGQGALGANVLTF
>NA|TRBJ1-1|TRBV19
CASRPGIFGAFF
>NA|TRBJ2-7|TRBV27
CASSLTSGRAYEQYF
>NA|TRBJ1-2|TRBV5-6
CASSFPGGSYYGYTF
>NA|TRBJ2-7|TRBV2
CASTRTVSYEQYF
>few|TRBJ2-1|TRBV27
CASSLSETSGPTDEQFF
>NA|TRBJ1-4|TRBV27
CASGIQTGGGKLFF
>NA|TRBJ1-6|TRBV19
CASTLDRGSPLHF
>NA|TRBJ1-1|TRBV5-1
CASSLGVNTEAFF
>NA|TRBJ2-7|TRBV5-1
CASSSRDSYEQYF
>NA|TRBJ2-3|TRBV11-2
CASSLGYFTDTQYF
>NA|TRBJ1-1|TRBV4-1
CASSQREHTNTEAFF
>NA|TRBJ1-2|TRBV11-2
CASSLRGVGYGYTF
>NA|TRBJ1-1|TRBV18
CASSPRIKGASDGTEAFF
>NA|TRBJ1-1|TRBV2
CASSEALGLRTEAFF
>NA|TRBJ1-1|TRBV6-6
CASSRDSQSIEAFF
>NA|TRBJ1-2|TRBV20-1
CSARNEGYTF
>NA|TRBJ2-1|TRBV4-1
CASSEGRNEQFF
>NA|TRBJ2-7|TRBV7-9
CASSPGTGRYEQYF
>NA|TRBJ2-1|TRBV30
CACGGSYNEQFF
>NA|TRBJ2-5|TRBV18
CASSPLPSGEETQYF
>NA|TRBJ2-5|TRBV10-3
CAISEGTSGVQETQYF
>NA|TRBJ1-3|TRBV19
CASSWRQGTTTGNTIYF
>NA|TRBJ1-1|TRBV7-9
CASSLDRAEAFF
>once|TRBJ2-1|TRBV11-2
CASSLQVGVWNEQFF
>NA|TRBJ2-3|TRBV19
CASSILATSDTQYF
>NA|TRBJ2-1|TRBV5-1
CASSLGGEVGYGEQFF
>NA|TRBJ2-1|TRBV5-4
CASTQGLAGGNEQFF
>NA|TRBJ2-2|TRBV15
CATSRDTSGHTGELFF
>once|TRBJ1-5|TRBV19
CASDRGQVSNQPQHF
>NA|TRBJ1-1|TRBV28
CASSSTGGGRAFF
>NA|TRBJ2-3|TRBV5-1
CASSLWGTNGLADTQYF
>NA|TRBJ1-4|TRBV28
CASSFLIRGRLFF
>NA|TRBJ1-4|TRBV5-8
CASRLPDDRGDEKLFF
>NA|TRBJ1-1|TRBV2
CASRPTEPNTEAFF
>NA|TRBJ2-2|TRBV5-1
CASSFRSFTGELFF
>NA|TRBJ1-1|TRBV19
CAARGSLNTEAFF
>NA|TRBJ2-3|TRBV20-1
CSASTDTQYF
>NA|TRBJ2-1|TRBV6-1
CASSERASAAFSAYNEQFF
>NA|TRBJ1-2|TRBV18
CASSPLESNYGYTF
>NA|TRBJ1-6|TRBV4-1
CASSQVQGAIDSPLHF
>few|TRBJ1-2|TRBV2
CASSELGSGYTF
>NA|TRBJ1-1|TRBV25-1
CASSEWGRGRTEAFF
>NA|TRBJ2-7|TRBV29-1
CSVGAGTDEQYF
>NA|TRBJ1-1|TRBV6-4
CASRGGNTEAFF
>once|TRBJ2-7|TRBV10-1
CASSEKTGAYEQYF
>NA|TRBJ1-6|TRBV5-1
CASSLWSDYNSPLHF
>once|TRBJ1-5|TRBV7-8
CASSLDSRGNQPQHF
>NA|TRBJ2-3|TRBV29-1
CSVKYSGRVHTQYF
>NA|TRBJ2-7|TRBV4-1
CASSQEQGAVYEQYF
>NA|TRBJ1-2|TRBV5-4
CASSLVGQNYGYTF
>once|TRBJ1-5|TRBV28
CASLSGVSNQPQHF